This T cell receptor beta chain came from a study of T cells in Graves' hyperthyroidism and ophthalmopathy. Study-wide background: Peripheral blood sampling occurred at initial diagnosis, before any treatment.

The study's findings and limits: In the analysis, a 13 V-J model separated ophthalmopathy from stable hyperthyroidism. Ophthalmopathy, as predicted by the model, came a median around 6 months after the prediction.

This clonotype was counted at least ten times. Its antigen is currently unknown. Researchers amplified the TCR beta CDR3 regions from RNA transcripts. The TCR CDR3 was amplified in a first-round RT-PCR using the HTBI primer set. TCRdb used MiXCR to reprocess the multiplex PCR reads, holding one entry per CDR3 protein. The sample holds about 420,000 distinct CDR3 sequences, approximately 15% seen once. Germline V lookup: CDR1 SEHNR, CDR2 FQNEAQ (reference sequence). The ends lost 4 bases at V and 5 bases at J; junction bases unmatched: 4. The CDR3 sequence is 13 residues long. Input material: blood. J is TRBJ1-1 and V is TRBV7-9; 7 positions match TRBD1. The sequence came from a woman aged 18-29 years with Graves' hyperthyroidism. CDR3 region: CASSSGGATEAFF. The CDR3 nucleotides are TGTGCCAGCAGCTCAGGGGGGGCTACTGAAGCTTTCTTT.